Here is one T cell receptor beta chain with its context. This CDR3 comprises 15 residues. Trimming left V 3 bases short and J 9 bases short, with 21 bases between. CDR1 and CDR2 from the germline V gene are SGHAT and FQNNGV. This specimen belongs to a study of cytomegalovirus exposure and HLA in healthy donors. For the study at large: Prior work identified around 100 million unique TCR beta sequences in 150 million to 200 million T cells.

The study ran its PCR with 60 Vbeta and 13 Jbeta primers. Data came from immunoSEQ multiplex PCR; TCRdb stores just in-frame clones and leaves some out. The sample gives around 90,000 clones, 70% to 85% of which show up once; around a tenth is in the top ten. This sequence was found in a human donor in good health. Sequencing was performed on PBMCs. This chain joins TRBV11-2 and TRBJ2-7; D is unresolved. This chain's CDR3 is CASSLSGRVRIGQYF. The CDR3, as DNA: TGTGCCAGCAGCTTGTCGGGTAGAGTACGAATCGGGCAGTACTTC.